In its sample, the clone carrying this T cell receptor beta chain was seen once. Its cognate antigen is unknown. CDR1 is SEHNR, CDR2 FQNEAQ, per germline (reference sequence). The CDR3 extends over 15 amino acids. Germline trimming cut 1 base from V and 3 bases from J; bases unmatched to any gene: 5. The data were obtained in a study of a mutant IDH1 vaccine in newly diagnosed glioma. As to time point: week 35, safety follow-up. Doses comprised 300 ug of mutant IDH1 20-mer peptide each, plus topical imiquimod. This table comes from immunoSEQ multiplex PCR, and its TCRdb copy is limited to in-frame clones, with some not included. The sample shows 60,000 to 65,000 clones, roughly 79% of them seen only once.

Sample: PBMCs, taken from a glioma patient whose treatment included an IDH1 peptide vaccine. This chain uses TRBV7-9 with TRBJ1-1; 7 bases are a match to TRBD1. This clonotype was obtained from a man aged 35 to 55 with glioma. The CDR3 sequence: CASSLVRQGDTEAFF. CDR3 nucleotides: TGTGCCAGCAGCTTAGTCCGGCAGGGGGACACTGAAGCTTTCTTT.